Below are 17 T cell receptor beta chains sequenced from a single sample in a study of T cells in Graves' hyperthyroidism and ophthalmopathy. TCR beta CDR3 regions were amplified from RNA transcripts. Researchers ran a first-round RT-PCR on the TCR CDR3 using the HTBI primer set. TCRdb re-derived calls from the multiplex PCR reads in MiXCR, one entry per CDR3 protein. The table includes about 700,000 distinct CDR3 sequences, roughly 45% detected once. Sequenced sample: peripheral blood or thyroid tissue (not recorded which). The receptors originated from an adult man with Graves' disease, either hyperthyroidism or ophthalmopathy (not recorded which).

The chain carries TRBV29-1 and TRBJ1-2, with D tentatively TRBD1 (5 bases). The length of the CDR3 is 15 residues. CDR1 and CDR2 from the germline V gene are SQVTM and ANQGSEA. V was clipped by 4 bases and J by 4 bases, with 19 bases between them. The chain's CDR3 is CSVAQGGESLYGYTF. The CDR3 DNA follows: TGCAGCGTTGCCCAGGGTGGGGAATCTCTCTATGGCTACACCTTC.

This clonotype was recorded many times. The chain joins TRBV2 to TRBJ2-6; D unresolved. Per germline, CDR1 SNHLY and CDR2 FYNNEI. V lost 9 bases, J lost 0 bases, and 6 bases lay in between. The CDR3 has 13 residues. The CDR3 sequence: CASHSSGANVLTF. In nucleotides, the CDR3 is TGTGCCAGTCACTCCTCTGGGGCCAACGTCCTGACTTTC.

The chain joins TRBV7-6 to TRBJ1-5; a weak D match, TRBD1 (6 bases). Germline values: CDR1 SGHVS, CDR2 FNYEAQ. Between the trimmed V and J ends, which lost 1 base and 3 bases, there was a span of 10 bases. The CDR3 extends over 15 amino acids. In nucleotides, the CDR3 is TGTGCCAGCAGCTTAGATGGGGGCGTCAATCAGCCCCAGCATTTT. It yields the protein CASSLDGGVNQPQHF.

This clonotype was picked up many times. The rearrangement uses TRBV15 and TRBJ1-5; 7 nucleotides align to TRBD1. Germline values: CDR1 LNHNV, CDR2 YYDKDF (reference sequence). The trim removed 2 bases at V and 3 bases at J, leaving 4 bases unmatched. The CDR3 is 15 residues long. As DNA, the CDR3 is TGTGCCACCAGCAGAAAAACAGGGGACAATCAGCCCCAGCATTTT. Its protein product is CATSRKTGDNQPQHF.

The chain uses TRBV7-2 and TRBJ2-7; possibly TRBD2 for D (6 bases). This CDR3 has 16 residues. Trimming pared 5 bases from V and 2 bases from J, leaving 19 bases between. Per the germline V gene, CDR1 is SGHTA and CDR2 is FQGNSA. The CDR3 loop is CASSQVSVGSTYEQYF. CDR3 coding DNA: TGTGCCAGCAGCCAAGTTTCCGTCGGGAGTACCTACGAGCAGTACTTC.

This chain connects TRBV5-1 to TRBJ1-3; a possible D gene is TRBD1 (5 bases). Germline V lookup: CDR1 SGHRS, CDR2 YFSETQ. V lost 0 bases, J lost 8 bases, and 15 bases lay in between. The length of the CDR3 is 15 residues. CDR3: CASSLDGRQRDTIYF. In nucleotides, the CDR3 is TGCGCCAGCAGCTTGGATGGGCGACAGCGAGACACCATATATTTT.

Of note for this clonotype: The junction and the germline gene differ at one end; a read error may be behind it. The CDR3 here is CASSVEGTGTEAFF. The CDR3 region has the DNA TGTGCCAGCAGTGTAGAGGGTACGGGAACTGAAGCTTTCTTT. V and J are TRBV10-3 and TRBJ1-1; D gene ambiguous. Germline V gene sequence: CDR1 ENHRY, CDR2 SYGVKD. CDR3 size: 14 residues.

The V call is TRBV12-3 or TRBV12-4, the J call TRBJ1-6; D may be TRBD1 (6 bases). The length of the CDR3 is 17 residues. Trimming shortened V by 4 bases and J by 8 bases, and 21 bases separated the two germline ends. CDR3 sequence reads: CASSYARGPTWDSPLHF. The CDR3 bases are TGTGCCAGCAGTTACGCCCGGGGGCCAACATGGGATTCACCCCTCCACTTT.

This clonotype has at least ten counts. The chain combines TRBV20-1 with TRBJ2-7, with a weak D call TRBD2 (5 bases). CDR1 is DFQATT and CDR2 is SNEGSKA in the germline V gene (reference sequence). The CDR3 covers 12 residues. Trimming shortened V by 6 bases and J by 0 bases, and 9 bases separated the two germline ends. CDR3 bases: TGCAGTGCCAGGACTGACTCCTACGAGCAGTACTTC. Translating it yields CSARTDSYEQYF.

This clonotype was detected many times. The V gene is TRBV2, the J gene TRBJ1-5; 8 nucleotides match TRBD1. Per the germline V gene, CDR1 is SNHLY and CDR2 is FYNNEI. V was pared by 2 bases and J by 5 bases, with 5 bases of the junction left unmatched. The CDR3 sequence is 15 residues long. The CDR3 DNA follows: TGTGCCAGCAGTGAAAGACAGGGGCAACATCAGCCCCAGCATTTT. Its protein is CASSERQGQHQPQHF.

CDR3 bases: TGCGCCAGCAGTGGCTCTAGCGGGGGGATGGGCGAGACCCAGTACTTC. It specifies CASSGSSGGMGETQYF. The chain links TRBV10-1 to TRBJ2-5, with 11 bases aligning to TRBD2. Germline values: CDR1 WNHNN, CDR2 SYGVQD (reference sequence). The CDR3 is made up of 16 amino acids. Germline trimming cut 4 bases from V and 5 bases from J; bases unmatched to any gene: 9.

The rearrangement links TRBV15 to TRBJ1-6; 10 bases map to TRBD1. The CDR3 contains 16 residues. The J segment lost 4 bases and the V segment lost 3 bases, leaving 3 bases of the junction unmatched. The germline gives CDR1 LNHNV, CDR2 YYDKDF (reference sequence). In DNA form, the CDR3 reads TGTGCCACCAGCAGTGCGGGACAGGGGTATAATTCACCCCTCCACTTT. It is translated as CATSSAGQGYNSPLHF.

This clonotype was recorded many times. The V call is TRBV2, the J call TRBJ2-7; 9 bases are a match to TRBD1. Germline lookup yields CDR1 SNHLY and CDR2 FYNNEI. The CDR3 contains 13 residues. Trimming at V came to 6 bases and at J to 3 bases, leaving 3 bases not matched to a gene. The CDR3 coding sequence is TGTGCCAGCAGGGCGGGACAGGGCTACGAGCAGTACTTC. This translates into CASRAGQGYEQYF.

This clonotype was counted a few times. The chain couples TRBV15 to TRBJ1-2; D is perhaps TRBD1 (5 bases). In germline, CDR1 is LNHNV, CDR2 YYDKDF (reference sequence). The CDR3 totals 16 residues. V lost 2 bases and J lost 9, with 22 bases in between. CDR3 DNA sequence: TGTGCCACCAGCAGACTAGGAGACAGAAGTGTGCCGAGCTACACCTTC. Its protein product is CATSRLGDRSVPSYTF.

The sample holds a few counts of this clonotype. The chain joins TRBV29-1 to TRBJ2-5; 9 bases agree with TRBD2. CDR1 and CDR2 (germline): SQVTM, ANQGSEA. This CDR3 comprises 13 residues. J gave up 4 bases and V 7 bases, and 7 bases lay outside the gene matches. CDR3 protein: CSGLAGAGETQYF. The CDR3, as DNA: TGCAGCGGATTAGCGGGAGCCGGAGAGACCCAGTACTTC.

The chain couples TRBV2 to TRBJ2-5; tentative D call: TRBD2 (5 bases). Germline V CDR1 and CDR2: SNHLY, FYNNEI. CDR3 length: 12 residues. Trimming removed 5 bases from V and 5 bases from J, with 9 bases in between. The CDR3 sequence: CASSSGVETQYF. The CDR3 DNA sequence: TGTGCCAGCAGTTCCGGGGTGGAGACCCAGTACTTC.

The chain carries TRBV20-1 and TRBJ1-6; tentatively, D is TRBD1 (5 bases). Trimming cost V 1 base and J 7 bases, with 23 bases left between them. The germline gives CDR1 DFQATT, CDR2 SNEGSKA (reference sequence). The CDR3 contains 18 residues. Written as DNA, the CDR3 is TGCAGTGCTAGAGCGCAGGGCTTGTCGTCCGGACTCAATTCACCCCTCCACTTT. Amino acid sequence: CSARAQGLSSGLNSPLHF.